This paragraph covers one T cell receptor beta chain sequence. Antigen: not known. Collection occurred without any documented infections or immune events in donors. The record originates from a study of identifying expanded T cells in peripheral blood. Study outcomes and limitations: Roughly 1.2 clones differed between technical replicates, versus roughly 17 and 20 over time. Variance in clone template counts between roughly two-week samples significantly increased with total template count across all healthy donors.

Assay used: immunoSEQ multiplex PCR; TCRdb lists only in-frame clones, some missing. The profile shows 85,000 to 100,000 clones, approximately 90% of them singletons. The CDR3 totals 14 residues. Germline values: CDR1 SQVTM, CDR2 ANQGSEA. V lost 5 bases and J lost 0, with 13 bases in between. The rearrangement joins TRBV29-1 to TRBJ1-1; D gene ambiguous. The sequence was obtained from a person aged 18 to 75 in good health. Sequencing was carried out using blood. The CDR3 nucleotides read TGCAGCGTTTCAACGACGGGGATGAACACTGAAGCTTTCTTT. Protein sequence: CSVSTTGMNTEAFF.